This T cell receptor (beta chain) derives from a study of blood T cell repertoires in COVID-19. In the authors' methods: Estimates of nucleated cell counts were drawn from the amplification of reference gene primers. Assay: immunoSEQ multiplex PCR; the TCRdb copy retains only in-frame clones and omits some. V and J calls and clone size are given by that table; D and trimming were obtained from the DNA. The sample lists more than 50,000 clones, roughly four fifths occurring once. The V gene's germline CDR1 is MDHEN and CDR2 SYDVKM. The V end lost 5 bases, the J end lost 3 bases, and 16 bases lay between the germline ends. The CDR3 spans 15 residues. This clone was counted a few times.

This sequence joins TRBV28 and TRBJ1-2, with D tentatively TRBD1 (6 bases). This receptor was identified in a woman between 55 and 75 years old with acute or convalescent COVID-19. Sequencing was done on a sample of peripheral blood. CDR3 loop: CASSQHNGGDYGYTF. In nucleotides, the CDR3 is TGTGCCAGCAGTCAGCACAATGGGGGCGACTATGGCTACACCTTC.